Included here is one TCR beta chain sequence, with context. Its antigen is unidentified. This table comes from immunoSEQ multiplex PCR, and its TCRdb copy is limited to in-frame clones, with some not included. Among roughly 590,000 clones listed, roughly 95% were seen once. CD45RO-negative cells were positively selected for CCR7, leaving out terminally differentiated effector memory CD45RA+ cells. With 5 bases clipped from V and 2 bases from J, the junction kept 8 bases outside the gene matches. The CDR3 loop spans 16 amino acids. Germline V CDR1 and CDR2: MNHEY, SMNVEV (reference sequence). This sample stems from a study of shared clonotypes between healthy human individuals. Broader study findings: Sampling involved blood alone; tissue repertoires likely differ. Clonotypes that were shared across a handful of donors made up roughly 5.2% of naive CD4 clonotypes. Rarefaction gave evidence that sorted-subset sequencing remained incomplete despite large depth.

The sequence was obtained from a woman in her thirties in good health. This chain joins TRBV27 and TRBJ2-7, with 11 bases that match TRBD1. The specimen was naive CD8+ T cells sorted from blood. CDR3 region: CASSPLGGQGAYEQYF. CDR3 nucleotide sequence: TGTGCCAGCAGTCCCCTAGGGGGACAGGGGGCCTACGAGCAGTACTTC.